These T cell receptor beta chains were read from a single sample in a study of T cell responses to AZD1222 COVID-19 vaccine. Measured with immunoSEQ multiplex PCR; TCRdb has only the in-frame clones, and not every one. This sample has 120,000 or so clones; around 86% occur once, and the top ten carry about 1.2%. The input for sequencing was peripheral blood, taken on day 0 of AZD1222 vaccination. The receptor source for this set is an adult in good health. Both conserved end residues are part of each CDR3. The D gene is left open where the match is weak. Clone size is shown for a subset of rows, as once, few, many or a class of expanded clone.

abundance	d_gene	v_gene	j_gene	CDR3nt	CDR3aa
NA	NA	TRBV18	TRBJ1-2	TGTGCCAGCTCACCGCACAGGGAAGCCAACTATGGCTACACCTTC	CASSPHREANYGYTF
NA	NA	TRBV4-3	TRBJ1-2	TGCGCCAGCAGCCATCCAGGATATGGCTACACCTTC	CASSHPGYGYTF
NA	NA	TRBV7-2	TRBJ1-4	TGTGCCAGCAGCTTAGATCCCAGGGCCGCGGAAAAACTGTTTTTT	CASSLDPRAAEKLFF
once	TRBD1	TRBV27	TRBJ1-1	TGTGCCAGCGCCTGGGCGGGACAGGGGGCGCTGAACACTGAAGCTTTCTTT	CASAWAGQGALNTEAFF
NA	NA	TRBV7-6	TRBJ2-5	TGTGCCAGCAGCAAACAAGAGACCCAGTACTTC	CASSKQETQYF
NA	NA	TRBV2	TRBJ1-1	TGTGCCAGCGGATACGGGTTACTTGAAGCTTTCTTT	CASGYGLLEAFF
NA	TRBD1	TRBV5-8	TRBJ2-7	TGTGCCAGCAGCTTGGGGTCAGGGGGCGGCGACGAGCAGTACTTC	CASSLGSGGGDEQYF
NA	NA	TRBV4-1	TRBJ1-1	TGCGCCAGCAGAGAGATGACACAGCCGGCTTTCTTT	CASREMTQPAFF
NA	NA	TRBV2	TRBJ1-4	TGTGCCAGCAGTCAACAGGGTCGGACAACTAATGAAAAACTGTTTTTT	CASSQQGRTTNEKLFF
NA	NA	TRBV5-1	TRBJ2-1	TGCGCCAGCAGCTTGGGATGGGTTAGACACAATGAGCAGTTCTTC	CASSLGWVRHNEQFF
NA	NA	TRBV3-1/TRBV3-2	TRBJ1-2	TGTGCCAGCAGCCAATCTCGCGGCAGGGCAAGGGGTTGGTATGGCTACACCTTC	CASSQSRGRARGWYGYTF
NA	NA	TRBV6-5	TRBJ2-7	TGTGCCAGCAGTTACTCTATGGGGAAGGCGGGCGAGCAGTACTTC	CASSYSMGKAGEQYF
NA	NA	TRBV18	TRBJ2-3	TGTGCCAGCTCACCGTGGCCAGGATCAGATACGCAGTATTTT	CASSPWPGSDTQYF
medium-sized	NA	TRBV5-1	TRBJ1-1	TGCGCCAGCAGCTTGGTCGGTTCTAGCCTAATGGACACTGAAGCTTTCTTT	CASSLVGSSLMDTEAFF
once	NA	TRBV5-6	TRBJ2-4	TGTGCCAGCAGCGCAGGACCGGGACCGCGCATTCAGTACTTC	CASSAGPGPRIQYF
once	NA	TRBV12-3/TRBV12-4	TRBJ2-5	TGTGCCACCAGGAGGGGGGGCTTGCCGGCCCAGTACTTC	CATRRGGLPAQYF
NA	NA	TRBV4-3	TRBJ1-1	TGCGCCAGCAGCCAAGATTTGGGGGGCACTGAAGCTTTCTTT	CASSQDLGGTEAFF
NA	NA	TRBV4-2	TRBJ2-7	TGTGCCAGCAGCCACCTACCTATAGGTACCTACGAGCAGTACTTC	CASSHLPIGTYEQYF
NA	NA	TRBV5-1	TRBJ2-1	TGCGCCAGCAGCTCAACAGGGTTGAATGAGCAGTTCTTC	CASSSTGLNEQFF
NA	TRBD1	TRBV5-4	TRBJ1-5	TGTGCCAGCAGCCGGGACAGGGAGGACCAGCCCCAGCATTTT	CASSRDREDQPQHF
NA	TRBD2	TRBV11-1	TRBJ2-1	TGTGCCAGCAGCTTAGGGCTAGCGGGTTACAATGAGCAGTTCTTC	CASSLGLAGYNEQFF
few	NA	TRBV5-1	TRBJ2-7	TGCGCCAGCAGCCTAAGTAATCCCTCCTACGAGCAGTACTTC	CASSLSNPSYEQYF
NA	NA	TRBV6-5	TRBJ1-1	TGTGCCAGCAGCCCGATGGGAGGGACTGAAGCTTTCTTT	CASSPMGGTEAFF
NA	TRBD1	TRBV7-2	TRBJ2-5	TGTGCCAGCAGCTTCGACAGGGAACAGACCCAGTACTTC	CASSFDREQTQYF
NA	NA	TRBV5-4	TRBJ2-3	TGTGCCAGCAGCCTGGAGCCGGGACTGGGCACAGATACGCAGTATTTT	CASSLEPGLGTDTQYF
NA	TRBD1	TRBV7-9	TRBJ1-2	TGTGCCAGCAGCCGCTCCGGGACAGGGGGTCTCTCGTCCTATGGCTACACCTTC	CASSRSGTGGLSSYGYTF
NA	TRBD2	TRBV18	TRBJ2-1	TGTGCCAGCTCACCACAAGGGCTAGCGGGGGGGCCGTGGAATGAGCAGTTCTTC	CASSPQGLAGGPWNEQFF
NA	NA	TRBV5-1	TRBJ1-1	TGCGCCAGCAGACTGAACACTGAAGCTTTCTTT	CASRLNTEAFF
NA	TRBD1	TRBV5-6	TRBJ1-2	TGTGCCAGCAGCTTGGGGACAGGGTCCTATGGCTACACCTTC	CASSLGTGSYGYTF
NA	NA	TRBV18	TRBJ2-2	TGTGCCAGCTCACCCCGCCTCGGGGACACCGGGGAGCTGTTTTTT	CASSPRLGDTGELFF
NA	NA	TRBV2	TRBJ2-1	TGTGCCAGCAGTGGGGGGCCGACGGGGGAGCAGTTCTTC	CASSGGPTGEQFF
NA	TRBD1	TRBV2	TRBJ2-1	TGTGCCAGCCAGGGACAGGGGCGATCCTACAATGAGCAGTTCTTC	CASQGQGRSYNEQFF